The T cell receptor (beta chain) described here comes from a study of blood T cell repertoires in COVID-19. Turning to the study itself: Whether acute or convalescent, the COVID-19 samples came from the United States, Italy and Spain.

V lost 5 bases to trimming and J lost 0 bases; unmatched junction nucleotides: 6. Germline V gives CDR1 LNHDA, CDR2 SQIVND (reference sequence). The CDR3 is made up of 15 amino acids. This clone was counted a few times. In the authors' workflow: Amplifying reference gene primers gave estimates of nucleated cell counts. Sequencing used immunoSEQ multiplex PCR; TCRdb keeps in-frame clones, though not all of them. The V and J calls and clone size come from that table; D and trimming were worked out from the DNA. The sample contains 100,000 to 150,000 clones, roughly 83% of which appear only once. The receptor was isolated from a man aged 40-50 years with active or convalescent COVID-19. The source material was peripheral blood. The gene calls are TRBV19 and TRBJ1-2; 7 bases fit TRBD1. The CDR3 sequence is CASSPRGSANYGYTF. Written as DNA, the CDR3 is TGTGCCAGTAGTCCCAGGGGGTCAGCTAACTATGGCTACACCTTC.